One and the same sample provided the 4 T cell receptor beta chains below, sequenced in a study of post-analysis software for immune sequencing data. The study's findings and limits: Patients had higher frequencies than controls of a handful of TRBV segments, including TRBV5-6, TRBV5-1 and TRBV20-1.

No antigen has been assigned to these receptors. cDNA libraries for TCR beta contained unique molecular identifiers. TCRdb fed the PCR reads into MiXCR, producing one record per CDR3 protein. The sample consists of about 820,000 distinct CDR3 sequences, roughly 50% of them appearing once. Sample: blood. The receptors derive from a girl between 10 and 17 years old with multiple sclerosis.

The chain uses TRBV5-5 and TRBJ2-7; a possible D gene is TRBD1 (6 bases). Germline V lookup: CDR1 SGHKS, CDR2 YYEKEE (reference sequence). Trimming removed 6 bases at V and 0 bases at J, with 13 bases between. CDR3 length equals 14 residues. The CDR3 sequence: CASNFEGVSYEQYF. The CDR3 bases are TGTGCCAGCAACTTCGAGGGGGTCTCCTACGAGCAGTACTTC.

This clonotype was seen a few times. The chain has TRBV4-1 and TRBJ1-2; D gene ambiguous. Trimming removed 2 bases from V and 1 base from J, with 11 bases in between. The V gene's germline CDR1 is MGHRA and CDR2 YSYEKL. The CDR3 covers 15 residues. CDR3 DNA sequence: TGCGCCAGCAGCCAAATTACGGGAAATAACTATGGCTACACCTTC. Its translation: CASSQITGNNYGYTF.

This clonotype was seen more than once but under ten times. V gene TRBV7-9 combines with J gene TRBJ1-2; the D is unclear. V lost 5 bases to trimming and J lost 5 bases, with 12 bases between them. This CDR3 is 13 amino acids long. CDR1 is SEHNR and CDR2 is FQNEAQ in the germline V gene (reference sequence). This chain's CDR3 is CASSRTQEYGYTF. The CDR3, as DNA: TGTGCCAGCAGCCGTACCCAGGAGTATGGCTACACCTTC.

This clonotype was seen a few times. V is TRBV7-2 and J is TRBJ2-3; D gene ambiguous. The germline CDR1 and CDR2 sequences are SGHTA and FQGNSA. This CDR3 spans 12 amino acids. Between the trimmed V and J ends, which lost 3 bases and 8 bases, there was a span of 9 bases. CDR3 coding DNA: TGTGCCAGCAGCTTCCGGTGGGGTACGCAGTATTTT. Protein sequence: CASSFRWGTQYF.